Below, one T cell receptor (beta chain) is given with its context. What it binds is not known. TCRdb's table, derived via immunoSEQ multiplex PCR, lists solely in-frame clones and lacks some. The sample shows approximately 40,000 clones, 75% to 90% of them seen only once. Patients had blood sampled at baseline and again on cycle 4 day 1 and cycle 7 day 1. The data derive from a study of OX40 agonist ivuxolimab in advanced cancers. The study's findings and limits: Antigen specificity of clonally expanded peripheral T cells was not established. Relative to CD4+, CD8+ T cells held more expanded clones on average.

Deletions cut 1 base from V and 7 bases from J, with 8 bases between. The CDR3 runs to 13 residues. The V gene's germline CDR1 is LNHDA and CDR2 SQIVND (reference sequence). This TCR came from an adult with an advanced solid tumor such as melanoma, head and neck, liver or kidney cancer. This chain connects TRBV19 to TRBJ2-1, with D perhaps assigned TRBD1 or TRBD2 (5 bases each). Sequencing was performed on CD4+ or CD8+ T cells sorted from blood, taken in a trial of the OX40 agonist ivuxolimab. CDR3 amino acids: CASSIGGMNEQFF. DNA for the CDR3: TGTGCCAGTAGTATAGGGGGGATGAATGAGCAGTTCTTC.